The T cell receptor (beta chain) described here comes from a study of blood T cell repertoires in COVID-19. Study-level information: The United States, Italy and Spain supplied acute and convalescent COVID-19 samples. Sources were T cells, B-cell-depleted T cells, or PBMCs; the material itself was cDNA or gDNA.

This clone has just one count. Only in-frame clones appear in the TCRdb table, and some are missing; sequencing was by immunoSEQ multiplex PCR. The sample includes around 300,000 clones, about 82% seen only once; the top ten take approximately 7.5%. The CDR3 consists of 15 residues. Trimming took 0 bases from V and 3 from J, leaving 12 bases between them. Germline CDR1 is MNHEY and CDR2 is SVGAGI. The chain employs TRBV6-5 and TRBJ2-7, with D maybe TRBD1 (6 bases). The TCR was taken from a human donor in a cohort sampled during active COVID-19. Sequencing was performed on peripheral blood. CDR3 loop: CASSYSADSHYEQYF. CDR3 DNA sequence: TGTGCCAGCAGTTACTCGGCGGACAGCCACTACGAGCAGTACTTC.